The present TCR beta chain was sequenced within a study of blood T cell repertoires in COVID-19. Overall study: Sites in the United States, Italy and Spain provided acute and convalescent COVID-19 samples.

This clone was found a few times. From germline, CDR1 is GTSNPN and CDR2 SVGIG (reference sequence). This CDR3 has 14 amino acids. V shed 4 bases and J 4 bases; nucleotides not matched to a gene: 8. Produced via immunoSEQ multiplex PCR; TCRdb's table is partial and in-frame only. The sample lists 90,000 to 100,000 clones; 75% to 85% were seen once. Sequenced: peripheral blood. This TCR was sampled from a man between 60 and 75 years old with acute or convalescent COVID-19. The chain employs TRBV30 and TRBJ2-5; 8 bases map to TRBD1. Written as DNA, the CDR3 is TGTGCCTGGACCTTCGACAGGGGCGGAGAGACCCAGTACTTC. This encodes CAWTFDRGGETQYF.